Listed below are T cell receptor beta chains from one sample, sequenced in a study of cytomegalovirus exposure and HLA in healthy donors. Here immunoSEQ multiplex PCR was the method, and the copy in TCRdb shows in-frame clones only, minus some. The sample consists of approximately 190,000 clones, 80% to 85% of them appearing once. The sequenced sample consisted of PBMCs. The receptors come from a woman under 30 in good health and CMV-seronegative. Each CDR3 is given with its conserved first and last residue. A D gene is named only where the DNA matches it firmly. Size is omitted from some rows. Given values are once, few, many or a class for expanded clones.

j_gene | d_gene | abundance | v_gene | CDR3aa | CDR3nt
TRBJ2-5 | NA | NA | TRBV27 | CASSLDRDQETQYF | TGTGCCAGCAGTTTAGACAGAGATCAAGAGACCCAGTACTTC
TRBJ2-5 | TRBD1 | NA | TRBV5-6 | CASSFRGQGYQETQYF | TGTGCCAGCAGCTTTCGGGGACAGGGGTACCAAGAGACCCAGTACTTC
TRBJ1-2 | TRBD1 | NA | TRBV27 | CASSPITGQGAGYTF | TGTGCCAGCAGTCCGATAACAGGACAGGGGGCAGGCTACACCTTC
TRBJ2-3 | NA | NA | TRBV19 | CARDCEEDTQYF | TGTGCCAGAGACTGCGAGGAGGATACGCAGTATTTT
TRBJ2-7 | TRBD1 | NA | TRBV5-6 | CASSLSGGYEQYF | TGTGCCAGCAGCTTGTCAGGGGGCTACGAGCAGTACTTC
TRBJ2-3 | NA | few | TRBV5-1 | CASLAGGSTDTQYF | TGCGCCAGCCTGGCCGGGGGAAGCACAGATACGCAGTATTTT
TRBJ2-5 | NA | NA | TRBV2 | CASRYGGVETQYF | TGTGCCAGCCGGTATGGCGGGGTGGAGACCCAGTACTTC
TRBJ2-7 | TRBD1 | NA | TRBV5-8 | CASSLELGQGAYEQYF | TGTGCCAGCAGCTTGGAGTTGGGACAGGGGGCTTACGAGCAGTACTTC
TRBJ2-2 | TRBD1 | NA | TRBV6-5 | CASSLTGQGTGELFF | TGTGCCAGCAGTCTCACGGGACAGGGGACCGGGGAGCTGTTTTTT
TRBJ2-1 | NA | NA | TRBV4-3 | CASSQDRTRLSYNEQFF | TGCGCCAGCAGCCAAGACCGGACAAGGTTGTCCTACAATGAGCAGTTCTTC
TRBJ2-3 | TRBD1 | NA | TRBV27 | CASSWDRGSTDTQYF | TGTGCCAGCAGTTGGGACAGGGGGAGCACAGATACGCAGTATTTT
TRBJ1-3 | NA | NA | TRBV6-5 | CASSGGLGNTIYF | TGTGCCAGCAGTGGGGGACTTGGAAACACCATATATTTT
TRBJ1-3 | NA | NA | TRBV5-1 | CASSLERGGSSGNTIYF | TGCGCCAGCAGCTTGGAAAGGGGGGGAAGCTCTGGAAACACCATATATTTT
TRBJ2-1 | TRBD2 | NA | TRBV30 | CAWRTSGRYKEQFF | TGTGCCTGGCGGACTAGCGGGAGATATAAGGAGCAGTTCTTC
TRBJ1-1 | NA | NA | TRBV10-1 | CASSARDKRFEAFF | TGCGCCAGCAGCGCCCGGGACAAAAGATTTGAAGCTTTCTTT
TRBJ2-1 | NA | once | TRBV5-6 | CASSFRRRADEQFF | TGTGCCAGCAGCTTTAGGCGCAGGGCCGATGAGCAGTTCTTC
TRBJ2-7 | TRBD1 | NA | TRBV4-1 | CASSPTRGQGPSYEQYF | TGCGCCAGCAGCCCCACCCGGGGACAGGGACCCTCCTACGAGCAGTACTTC
TRBJ2-5 | TRBD2 | few | TRBV5-1 | CASSLGAGGETQYF | TGCGCCAGCAGCTTGGGTGCGGGGGGAGAGACCCAGTACTTC
TRBJ1-5 | NA | NA | TRBV7-9 | CASSLGGQPNQPQHF | TGTGCCAGCAGCTTAGGGGGCCAGCCAAATCAGCCCCAGCATTTT
TRBJ2-5 | TRBD2 | NA | TRBV5-1 | CASSMDATSGRETQYF | TGCGCCAGCAGTATGGACGCAACTAGCGGTAGGGAGACCCAGTACTTC
TRBJ2-3 | NA | NA | TRBV9 | CASSVWDSGDTQYF | TGTGCCAGCAGCGTGTGGGACTCAGGAGATACGCAGTATTTT
TRBJ1-1 | NA | NA | TRBV2 | CASSDFVDSLNTEAFF | TGTGCCAGCAGTGACTTCGTGGACAGCCTGAACACTGAAGCTTTCTTT
TRBJ2-3 | TRBD1 | NA | TRBV28 | CASSVRGPDTQYF | TGTGCCAGCAGTGTCAGGGGGCCAGATACGCAGTATTTT
TRBJ2-1 | NA | once | TRBV5-1 | CASSVQGEYNEQFF | TGCGCCAGCAGCGTCCAAGGGGAATACAATGAGCAGTTCTTC
TRBJ1-1 | TRBD1 | few | TRBV6-5 | CASTGTEMNTEAFF | TGTGCCAGTACCGGGACAGAGATGAACACTGAAGCTTTCTTT
TRBJ2-7 | NA | NA | TRBV6-5 | CASSGGTFSYEQYF | TGTGCCAGCAGTGGCGGGACGTTTTCCTACGAGCAGTACTTC
TRBJ2-3 | TRBD2 | NA | TRBV19 | CASSLQGGLAGGGDTQYF | TGTGCCAGTAGTTTACAGGGGGGACTAGCGGGAGGAGGAGATACGCAGTATTTT
TRBJ2-1 | TRBD2 | NA | TRBV30 | CASRIGGSGNEQFF | TGTGCCTCCCGCATCGGCGGGAGTGGCAATGAGCAGTTCTTC
TRBJ1-3 | NA | few | TRBV12-5 | CASGLVLTTSVGVAGNTIYF | TGTGCTAGTGGTTTGGTACTCACTACCTCTGTGGGAGTAGCTGGAAACACCATATATTTT